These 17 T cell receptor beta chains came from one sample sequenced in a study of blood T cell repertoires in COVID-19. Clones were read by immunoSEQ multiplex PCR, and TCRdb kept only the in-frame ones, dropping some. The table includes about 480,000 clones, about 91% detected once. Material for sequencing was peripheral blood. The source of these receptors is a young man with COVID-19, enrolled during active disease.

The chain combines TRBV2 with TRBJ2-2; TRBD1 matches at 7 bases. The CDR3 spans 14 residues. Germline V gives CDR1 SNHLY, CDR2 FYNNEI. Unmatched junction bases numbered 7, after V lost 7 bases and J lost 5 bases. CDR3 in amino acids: CASNKGARTGELFF. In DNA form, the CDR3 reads TGTGCCAGCAATAAGGGGGCGCGAACCGGGGAGCTGTTTTTT.

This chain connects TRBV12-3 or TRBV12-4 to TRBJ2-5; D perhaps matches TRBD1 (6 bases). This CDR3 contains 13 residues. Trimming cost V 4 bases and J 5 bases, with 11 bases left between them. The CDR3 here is CASSSGEWETQYF. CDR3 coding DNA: TGTGCCAGCAGTTCAGGGGAGTGGGAGACCCAGTACTTC.

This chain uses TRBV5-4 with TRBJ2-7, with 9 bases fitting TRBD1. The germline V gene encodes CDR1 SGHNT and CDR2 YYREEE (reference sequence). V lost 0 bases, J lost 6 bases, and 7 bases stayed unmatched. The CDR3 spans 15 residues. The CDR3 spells CASSLAGTGIVEQYF. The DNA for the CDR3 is TGTGCCAGCAGCTTGGCTGGGACAGGGATTGTCGAGCAGTACTTC.

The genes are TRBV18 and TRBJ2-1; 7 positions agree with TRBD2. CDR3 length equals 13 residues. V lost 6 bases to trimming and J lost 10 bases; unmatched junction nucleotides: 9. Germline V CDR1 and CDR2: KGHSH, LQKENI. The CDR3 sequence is CASSQSGDGEQFF. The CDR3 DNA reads TGTGCCAGCTCTCAGAGCGGGGATGGCGAGCAGTTCTTC. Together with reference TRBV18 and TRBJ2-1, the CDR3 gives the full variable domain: NAGVMQNPRHLVRRRGQEARLRCSPMKGHSHVYWYRQLPEEGLKFMVYLQKENIIDESGMPKERFSAEFPKEGPSILRIQQVVRGDSAAYFCASSQSGDGEQFFGPGTRLTVL.

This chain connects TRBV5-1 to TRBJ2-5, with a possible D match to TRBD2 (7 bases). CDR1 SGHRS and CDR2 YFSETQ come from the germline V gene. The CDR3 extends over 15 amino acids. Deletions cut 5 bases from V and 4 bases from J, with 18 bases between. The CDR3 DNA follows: TGCGCCAGCAGTCCCTCGGAAGGGGGGGTAGAGACCCAGTACTTC. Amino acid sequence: CASSPSEGGVETQYF.

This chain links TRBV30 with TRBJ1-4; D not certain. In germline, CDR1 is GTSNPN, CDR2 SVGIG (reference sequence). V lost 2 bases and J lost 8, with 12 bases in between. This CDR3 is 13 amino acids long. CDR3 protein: CAWSRAEREKLFF. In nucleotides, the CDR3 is TGTGCCTGGAGTAGGGCAGAGCGGGAAAAACTGTTTTTT.

For the CDR3, the DNA is TGTGCCAGCTCACCACCGAGGTCGGAATGGGATACGCAGTATTTT. Residues: CASSPPRSEWDTQYF. The chain couples TRBV18 to TRBJ2-3; D unclear. This CDR3 has 15 residues. V lost 0 bases to trimming and J lost 6 bases, with 13 bases between them. The germline V gene has CDR1 KGHSH and CDR2 LQKENI.

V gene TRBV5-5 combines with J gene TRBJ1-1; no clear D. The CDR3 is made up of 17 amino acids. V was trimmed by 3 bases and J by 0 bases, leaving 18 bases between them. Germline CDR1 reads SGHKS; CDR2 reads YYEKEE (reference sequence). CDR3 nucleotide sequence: TGTGCCAGCAGCTCAATACAGATACGCCCCTTGAACACTGAAGCTTTCTTT. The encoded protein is CASSSIQIRPLNTEAFF.

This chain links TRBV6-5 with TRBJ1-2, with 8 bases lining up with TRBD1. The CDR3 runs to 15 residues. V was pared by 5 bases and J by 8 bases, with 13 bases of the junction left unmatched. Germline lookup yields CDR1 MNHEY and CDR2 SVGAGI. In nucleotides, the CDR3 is TGTGCCAGCAGTCGGAACACAGGGGGAGCCAACGGCTACACCTTC. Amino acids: CASSRNTGGANGYTF.

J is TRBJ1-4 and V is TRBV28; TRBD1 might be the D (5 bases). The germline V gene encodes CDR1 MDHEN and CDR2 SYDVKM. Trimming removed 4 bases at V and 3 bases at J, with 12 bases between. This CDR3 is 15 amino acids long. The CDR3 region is CASSSPGGANEKLFF. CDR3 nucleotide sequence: TGTGCCAGCAGTTCCCCGGGGGGGGCTAATGAAAAACTGTTTTTT.

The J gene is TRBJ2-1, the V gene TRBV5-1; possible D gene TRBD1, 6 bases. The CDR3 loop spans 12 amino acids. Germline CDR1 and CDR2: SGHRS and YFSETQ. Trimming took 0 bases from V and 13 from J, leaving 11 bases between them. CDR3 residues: CASSLEWTDQFF. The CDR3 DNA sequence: TGCGCCAGCAGCTTGGAATGGACAGACCAGTTCTTC.

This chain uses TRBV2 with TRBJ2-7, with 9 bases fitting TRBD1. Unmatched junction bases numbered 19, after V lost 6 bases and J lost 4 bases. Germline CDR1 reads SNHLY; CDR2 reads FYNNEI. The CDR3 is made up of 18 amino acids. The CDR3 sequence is CASSLTGGGIRSGYEQYF. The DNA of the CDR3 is TGTGCCAGCAGCCTGACAGGGGGTGGCATTCGGAGCGGTTACGAGCAGTACTTC. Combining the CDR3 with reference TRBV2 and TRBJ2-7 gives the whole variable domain EPEVTQTPSHQVTQMGQEVILRCVPISNHLYFYWYRQILGQKVEFLVSFYNNEISEKSEIFDDQFSVERPDGSNFTLKIRSTKLEDSAMYFCASSLTGGGIRSGYEQYFGPGTRLTVT.

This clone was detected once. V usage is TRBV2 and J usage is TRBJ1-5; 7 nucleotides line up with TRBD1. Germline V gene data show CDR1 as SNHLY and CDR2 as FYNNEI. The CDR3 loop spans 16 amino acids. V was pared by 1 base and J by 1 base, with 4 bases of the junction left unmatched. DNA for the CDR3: TGTGCCAGCAGTGAAGACAGGGGTGGAAGCAATCAGCCCCAGCATTTT. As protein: CASSEDRGGSNQPQHF.

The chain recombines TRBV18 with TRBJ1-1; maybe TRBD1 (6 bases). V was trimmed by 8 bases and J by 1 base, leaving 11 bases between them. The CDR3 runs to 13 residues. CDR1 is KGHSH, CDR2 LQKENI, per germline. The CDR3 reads CASVTGSNTEAFF. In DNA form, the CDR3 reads TGTGCCAGCGTCACAGGGTCGAACACTGAAGCTTTCTTT.

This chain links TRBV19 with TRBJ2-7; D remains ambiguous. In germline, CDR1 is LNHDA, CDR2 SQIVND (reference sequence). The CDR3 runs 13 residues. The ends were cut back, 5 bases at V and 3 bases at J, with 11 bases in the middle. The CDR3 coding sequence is TGTGCCAGTAGTGTGCGACTCAACTACGAGCAGTACTTC. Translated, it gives CASSVRLNYEQYF. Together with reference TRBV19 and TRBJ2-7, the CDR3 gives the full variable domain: DGGITQSPKYLFRKEGQNVTLSCEQNLNHDAMYWYRQDPGQGLRLIYYSQIVNDFQKGDIAEGYSVSREKKESFPLTVTSAQKNPTAFYLCASSVRLNYEQYFGPGTRLTVT.

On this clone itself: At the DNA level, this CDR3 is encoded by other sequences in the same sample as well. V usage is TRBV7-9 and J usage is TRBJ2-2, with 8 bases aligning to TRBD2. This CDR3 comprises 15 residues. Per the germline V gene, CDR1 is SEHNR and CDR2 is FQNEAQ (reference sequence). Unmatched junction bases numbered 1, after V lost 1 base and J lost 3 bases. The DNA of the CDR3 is TGTGCCAGCAGCTTAGGACTAGCGCACACCGGGGAGCTGTTTTTT. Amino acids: CASSLGLAHTGELFF.

The CDR3 sequence: CASSGTQETQYF. In nucleotides, the CDR3 is TGTGCCAGCAGCGGGACACAAGAGACCCAGTACTTC. The genes are TRBV9 and TRBJ2-5, with D maybe TRBD1 (5 bases). Trimming took 3 bases from V and 2 from J, leaving 5 bases between them. The CDR3 covers 12 residues. Germline CDR1 and CDR2: SGDLS and YYNGEE.